These T cell receptor beta chains were read from a single sample in a study of shared clonotypes between healthy human individuals. Some clones are missing from TCRdb's copy, which holds only in-frame ones; the method was immunoSEQ multiplex PCR. The sample lists a few million clones, roughly nine tenths occurring once. The sample was naive CD4+ T cells sorted from blood. These receptors were obtained from a man aged 18 to 30 in good health. CDR3s include the opening cysteine and the closing phenylalanine or tryptophan. A D gene is named only where the DNA matches it firmly. The listing skips clone size in some rows; elsewhere it reads once, few, many or a size class.

TRBV5-1	.	TRBJ2-1	.	CASRVESSYNEQFF	TGCGCCAGCAGGGTAGAGAGCTCCTACAATGAGCAGTTCTTC
TRBV6-1	.	TRBJ1-4	.	CASSEIPGLDEKLFF	TGTGCCAGCAGTGAAATTCCAGGGTTGGATGAAAAACTGTTTTTT
TRBV5-1	TRBD1	TRBJ1-3	.	CASSLESTGGSGNTIYF	TGCGCCAGCAGCTTGGAGTCGACAGGGGGCTCTGGAAACACCATATATTTT
TRBV5-1	.	TRBJ1-2	.	CASSPGPSYGYTF	TGCGCCAGCAGCCCCGGGCCATCCTATGGCTACACCTTC
TRBV5-4	.	TRBJ2-2	.	CASSLGSPNTGELFF	TGTGCCAGCAGCTTAGGCTCTCCCAACACCGGGGAGCTGTTTTTT
TRBV5-6	.	TRBJ1-6	few	CASSVGAMGNSPLHF	TGTGCCAGCAGTGTGGGCGCGATGGGTAATTCACCCCTCCACTTT
TRBV12-5	.	TRBJ2-4	.	CASGLTGVGSIQYF	TGTGCTAGTGGTTTGACGGGAGTGGGGTCCATTCAGTACTTC
TRBV6-1	.	TRBJ1-5	.	CASNRAEGVQPQHF	TGTGCCAGCAATCGGGCTGAGGGGGTTCAGCCCCAGCATTTT
TRBV29-1	TRBD2	TRBJ2-3	.	CSGKLAGEDTQYF	TGCAGCGGTAAACTAGCGGGAGAGGATACGCAGTATTTT
TRBV9	.	TRBJ2-3	.	CASSVALLSADTQYF	TGTGCCAGCAGCGTAGCACTCCTCTCGGCAGATACGCAGTATTTT
TRBV7-2	.	TRBJ1-2	.	CASSLQNGANYGYTF	TGTGCCAGCAGCTTACAGAACGGAGCTAACTATGGCTACACCTTC
TRBV6-1	.	TRBJ2-7	.	CASTYGPYEQYF	TGTGCCAGCACCTACGGTCCCTACGAGCAGTACTTC
TRBV30	.	TRBJ1-2	.	CAWSTGRMDYGYTF	TGTGCCTGGAGTACTGGCCGGATGGATTATGGCTACACCTTC
TRBV6-5	.	TRBJ1-2	.	CASSYSRGDYGYTF	TGTGCCAGCAGTTACTCGCGGGGTGACTATGGCTACACCTTC
TRBV6-5	.	TRBJ1-3	.	CASRIQSSGNTIYF	TGTGCCAGCAGGATTCAGAGCTCTGGAAACACCATATATTTT
TRBV19	.	TRBJ2-2	once	CASRAGTLKFGELFF	TGTGCCAGTAGGGCCGGGACCCTAAAATTCGGGGAGCTGTTTTTT
TRBV18	TRBD1	TRBJ2-7	.	CASSPPATGGNGEQYF	TGTGCCAGCTCACCACCGGCGACAGGGGGGAATGGGGAGCAGTACTTC
TRBV2	TRBD1	TRBJ1-5	.	CASSRDRVNQPQHF	TGTGCCAGCAGTAGAGACAGGGTGAATCAGCCCCAGCATTTT
TRBV5-4	.	TRBJ2-1	.	CASSLENEQFF	TGTGCCAGCAGCTTAGAGAATGAGCAGTTCTTC
TRBV18	.	TRBJ2-1	.	CASSPPVTLGQFF	TGTGCCAGCTCACCTCCGGTTACCCTTGGGCAGTTCTTC
TRBV29-1	.	TRBJ2-7	.	CSLGPLMRTLSYEQYF	TGCAGCCTGGGCCCCCTCATGAGGACTCTCTCCTACGAGCAGTACTTC
TRBV6-6	.	TRBJ1-2	.	CASSLTQDGLYGYTF	TGTGCCAGCAGTTTAACCCAGGACGGCCTCTATGGCTACACCTTC
TRBV6-1	TRBD1	TRBJ1-1	.	CASSMDRGQTEAFF	TGTGCCAGCAGTATGGACAGGGGGCAGACTGAAGCTTTCTTT